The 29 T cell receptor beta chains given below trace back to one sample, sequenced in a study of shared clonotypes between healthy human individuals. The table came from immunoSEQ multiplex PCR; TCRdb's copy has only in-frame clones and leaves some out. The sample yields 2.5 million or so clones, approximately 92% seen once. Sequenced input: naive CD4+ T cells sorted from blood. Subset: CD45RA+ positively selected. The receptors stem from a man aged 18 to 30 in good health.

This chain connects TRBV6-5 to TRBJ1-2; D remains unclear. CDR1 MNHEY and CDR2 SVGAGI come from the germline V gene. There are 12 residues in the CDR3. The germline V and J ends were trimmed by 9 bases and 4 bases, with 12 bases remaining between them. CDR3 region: CARTENGYGYTF. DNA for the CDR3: TGTGCCAGAACTGAGAACGGCTATGGCTACACCTTC.

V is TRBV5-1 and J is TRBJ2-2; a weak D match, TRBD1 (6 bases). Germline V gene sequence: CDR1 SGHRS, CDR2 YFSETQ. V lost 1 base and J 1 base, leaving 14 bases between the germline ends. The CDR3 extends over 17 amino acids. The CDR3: CASSLKGEGVNTGELFF. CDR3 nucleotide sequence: TGCGCCAGCAGCTTGAAAGGAGAGGGGGTGAACACCGGGGAGCTGTTTTTT.

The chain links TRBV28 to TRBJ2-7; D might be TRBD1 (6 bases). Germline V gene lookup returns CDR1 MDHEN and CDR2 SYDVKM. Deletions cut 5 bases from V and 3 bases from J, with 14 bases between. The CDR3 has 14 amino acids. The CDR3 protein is CASSTTTGYYEQYF. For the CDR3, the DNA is TGTGCCAGCAGTACCACGACAGGCTACTACGAGCAGTACTTC. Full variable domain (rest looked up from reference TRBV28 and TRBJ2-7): DVKVTQSSRYLVKRTGEKVFLECVQDMDHENMFWYRQDPGLGLRLIYFSYDVKMKEKGDIPEGYSVSREKKERFSLILESASTNQTSMYLCASSTTTGYYEQYFGPGTRLTVT.

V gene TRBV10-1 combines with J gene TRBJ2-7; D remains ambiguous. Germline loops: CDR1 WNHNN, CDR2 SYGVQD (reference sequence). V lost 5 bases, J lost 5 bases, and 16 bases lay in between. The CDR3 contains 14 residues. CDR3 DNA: TGCGCCAGCAGTATGTTCGCAGGAGTGGACGAGCAGTACTTC. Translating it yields CASSMFAGVDEQYF.

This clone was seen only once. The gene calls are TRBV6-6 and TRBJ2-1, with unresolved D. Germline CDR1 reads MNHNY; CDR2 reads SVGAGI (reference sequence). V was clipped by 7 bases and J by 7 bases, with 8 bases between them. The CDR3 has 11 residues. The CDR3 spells CASKVENEQFF. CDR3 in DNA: TGTGCCAGCAAGGTAGAAAATGAGCAGTTCTTC.

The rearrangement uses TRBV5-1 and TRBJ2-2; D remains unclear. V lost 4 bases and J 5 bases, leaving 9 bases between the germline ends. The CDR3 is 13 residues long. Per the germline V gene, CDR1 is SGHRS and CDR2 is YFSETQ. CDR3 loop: CASSRAITGELFF. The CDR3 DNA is TGCGCCAGCAGCAGGGCTATTACCGGGGAGCTGTTTTTT.

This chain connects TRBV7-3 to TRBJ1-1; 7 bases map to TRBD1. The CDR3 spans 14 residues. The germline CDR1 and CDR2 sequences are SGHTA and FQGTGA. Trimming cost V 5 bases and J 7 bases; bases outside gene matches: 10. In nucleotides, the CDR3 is TGTGCCAGCAGCCTCCGAGGGGGCCGAGATGAAGCTTTCTTT. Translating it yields CASSLRGGRDEAFF.

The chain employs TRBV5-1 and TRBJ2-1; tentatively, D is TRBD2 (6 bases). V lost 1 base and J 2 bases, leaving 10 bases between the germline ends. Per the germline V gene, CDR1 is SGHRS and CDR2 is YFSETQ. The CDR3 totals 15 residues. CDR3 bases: TGCGCCAGCAGCTTGAGGGACTCTGCCTACAATGAGCAGTTCTTC. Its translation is CASSLRDSAYNEQFF.

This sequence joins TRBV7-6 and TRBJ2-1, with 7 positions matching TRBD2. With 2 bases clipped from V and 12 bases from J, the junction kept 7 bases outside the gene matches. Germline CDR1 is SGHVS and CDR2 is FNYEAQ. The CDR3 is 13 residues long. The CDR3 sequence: CASSLSGGSWQFF. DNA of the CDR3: TGTGCCAGCAGCTTAAGTGGCGGGAGCTGGCAGTTCTTC.

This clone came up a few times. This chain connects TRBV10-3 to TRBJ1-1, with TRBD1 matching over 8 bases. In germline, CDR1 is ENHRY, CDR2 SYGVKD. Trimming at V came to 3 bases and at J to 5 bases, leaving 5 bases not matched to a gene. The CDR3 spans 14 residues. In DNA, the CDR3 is TGTGCCATCAGTGACAGGGGGCCGGGTACTGAAGCTTTCTTT. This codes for CAISDRGPGTEAFF.

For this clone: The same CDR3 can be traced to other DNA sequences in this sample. DNA of the CDR3: TGTGCCAGCAGCGTAGTTGGCAGTAACACCGGGGAGCTGTTTTTT. It encodes CASSVVGSNTGELFF. The V call is TRBV9, the J call TRBJ2-2, with D unclear. Looked up from germline, CDR1 is SGDLS and CDR2 is YYNGEE. V shed 0 bases and J shed 2 bases, with 8 bases lying between them. The CDR3 extends over 15 amino acids.

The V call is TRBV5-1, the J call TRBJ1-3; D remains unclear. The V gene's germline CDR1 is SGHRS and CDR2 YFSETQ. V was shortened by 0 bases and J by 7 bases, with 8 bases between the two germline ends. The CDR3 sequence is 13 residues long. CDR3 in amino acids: CASSLDSPNTIYF. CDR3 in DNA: TGCGCCAGCAGCTTGGACTCCCCCAACACCATATATTTT.

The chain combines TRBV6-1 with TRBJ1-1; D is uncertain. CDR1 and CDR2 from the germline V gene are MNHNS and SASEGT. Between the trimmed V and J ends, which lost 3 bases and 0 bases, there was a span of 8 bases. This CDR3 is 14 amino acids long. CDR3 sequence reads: CASSDRQMNTEAFF. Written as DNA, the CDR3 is TGTGCCAGCAGTGATCGGCAGATGAACACTGAAGCTTTCTTT.

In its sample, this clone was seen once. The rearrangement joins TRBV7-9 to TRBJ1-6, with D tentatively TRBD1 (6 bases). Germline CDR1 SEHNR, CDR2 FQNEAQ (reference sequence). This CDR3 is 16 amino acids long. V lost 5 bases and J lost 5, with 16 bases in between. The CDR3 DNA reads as TGTGCCAGCAGCCCGATGAGGGGGGATCATAATTCACCCCTCCACTTT. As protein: CASSPMRGDHNSPLHF.

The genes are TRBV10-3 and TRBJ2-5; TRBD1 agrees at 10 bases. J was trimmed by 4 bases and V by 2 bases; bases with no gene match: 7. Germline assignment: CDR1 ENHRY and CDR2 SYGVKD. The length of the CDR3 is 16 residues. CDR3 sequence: CAISEPGTGAGETQYF. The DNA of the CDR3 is TGTGCCATCAGTGAGCCAGGGACAGGGGCGGGAGAGACCCAGTACTTC.

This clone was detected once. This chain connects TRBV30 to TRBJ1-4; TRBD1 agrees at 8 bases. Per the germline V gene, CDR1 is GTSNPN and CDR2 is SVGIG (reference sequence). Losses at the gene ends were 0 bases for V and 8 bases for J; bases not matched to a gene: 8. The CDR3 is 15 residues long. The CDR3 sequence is CAWSVRRTGSEKLFF. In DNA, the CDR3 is TGTGCCTGGAGTGTACGAAGGACAGGGTCCGAAAAACTGTTTTTT.

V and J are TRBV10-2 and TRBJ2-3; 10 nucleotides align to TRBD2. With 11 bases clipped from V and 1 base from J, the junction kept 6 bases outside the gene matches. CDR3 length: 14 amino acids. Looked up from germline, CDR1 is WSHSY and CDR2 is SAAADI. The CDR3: CAYSGTSGTDTQYF. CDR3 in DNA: TGCGCCTACTCCGGGACTAGCGGCACAGATACGCAGTATTTT.

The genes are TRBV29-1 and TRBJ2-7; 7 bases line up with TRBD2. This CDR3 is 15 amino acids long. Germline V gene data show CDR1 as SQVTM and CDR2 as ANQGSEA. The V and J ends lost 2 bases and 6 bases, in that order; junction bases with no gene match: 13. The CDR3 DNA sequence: TGCAGCGTTGAATTATGGACTAGGACCCCTGGCGAGCAGTACTTC. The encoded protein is CSVELWTRTPGEQYF.

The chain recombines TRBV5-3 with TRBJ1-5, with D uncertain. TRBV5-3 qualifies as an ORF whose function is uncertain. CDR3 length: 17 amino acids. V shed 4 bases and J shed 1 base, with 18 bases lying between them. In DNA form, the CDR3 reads TGTGCCAGAAGCACCAGCGGAGGGTGTCGAAGCAATCAGCCCCAGCATTTT. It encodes CARSTSGGCRSNQPQHF.

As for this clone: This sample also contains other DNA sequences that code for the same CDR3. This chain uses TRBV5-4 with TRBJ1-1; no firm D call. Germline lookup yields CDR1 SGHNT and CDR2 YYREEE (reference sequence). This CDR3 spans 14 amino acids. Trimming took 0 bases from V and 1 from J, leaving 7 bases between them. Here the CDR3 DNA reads TGTGCCAGCAGCTTGGGCCTCGGGAACACTGAAGCTTTCTTT. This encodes CASSLGLGNTEAFF.

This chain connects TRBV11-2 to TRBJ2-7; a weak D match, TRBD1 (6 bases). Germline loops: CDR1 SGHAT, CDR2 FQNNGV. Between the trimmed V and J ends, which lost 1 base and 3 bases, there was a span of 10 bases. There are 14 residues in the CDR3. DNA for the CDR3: TGTGCCAGCAGCTTAGTACAGGGTAACTACGAGCAGTACTTC. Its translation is CASSLVQGNYEQYF. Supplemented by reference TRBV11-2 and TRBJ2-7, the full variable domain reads EAGVAQSPRYKIIEKRQSVAFWCNPISGHATLYWYQQILGQGPKLLIQFQNNGVVDDSQLPKDRFSAERLKGVDSTLKIQPAKLEDSAVYLCASSLVQGNYEQYFGPGTRLTVT.

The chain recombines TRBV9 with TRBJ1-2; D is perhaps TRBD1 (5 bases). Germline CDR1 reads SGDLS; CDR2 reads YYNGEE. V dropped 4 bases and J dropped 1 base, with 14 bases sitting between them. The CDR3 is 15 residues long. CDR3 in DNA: TGTGCCAGCAGCCCCCAGCAGGGCCTTAACTATGGCTACACCTTC. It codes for CASSPQQGLNYGYTF.

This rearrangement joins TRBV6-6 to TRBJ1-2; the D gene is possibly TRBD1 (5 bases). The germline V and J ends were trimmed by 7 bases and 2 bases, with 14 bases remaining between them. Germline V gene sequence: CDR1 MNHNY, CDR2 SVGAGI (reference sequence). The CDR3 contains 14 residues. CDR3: CASTLGEGNYGYTF. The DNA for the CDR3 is TGTGCCAGCACGTTGGGAGAGGGGAACTATGGCTACACCTTC.

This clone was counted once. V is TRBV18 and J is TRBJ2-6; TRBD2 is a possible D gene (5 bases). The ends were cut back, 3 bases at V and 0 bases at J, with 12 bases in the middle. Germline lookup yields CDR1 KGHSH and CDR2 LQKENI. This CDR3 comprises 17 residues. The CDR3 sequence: CASSPPDGLSGANVLTF. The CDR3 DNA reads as TGTGCCAGCTCACCTCCCGACGGACTCTCTGGGGCCAACGTCCTGACTTTC.

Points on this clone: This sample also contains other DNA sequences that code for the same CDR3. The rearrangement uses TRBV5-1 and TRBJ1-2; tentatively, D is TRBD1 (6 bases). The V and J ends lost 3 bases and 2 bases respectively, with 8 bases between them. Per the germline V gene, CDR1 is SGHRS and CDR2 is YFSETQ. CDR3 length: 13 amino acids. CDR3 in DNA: TGCGCCAGCAGCTCACAGGGCAACTATGGCTACACCTTC. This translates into CASSSQGNYGYTF. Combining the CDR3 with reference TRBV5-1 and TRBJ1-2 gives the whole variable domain KAGVTQTPRYLIKTRGQQVTLSCSPISGHRSVSWYQQTPGQGLQFLFEYFSETQRNKGNFPGRFSGRQFSNSRSEMNVSTLELGDSALYLCASSSQGNYGYTFGSGTRLTVV.

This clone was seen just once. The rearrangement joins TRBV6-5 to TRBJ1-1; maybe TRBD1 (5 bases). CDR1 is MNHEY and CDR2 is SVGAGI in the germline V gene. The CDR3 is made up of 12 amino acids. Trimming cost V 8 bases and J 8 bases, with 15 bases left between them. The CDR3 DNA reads TGTGCCAGCCTGGCCCAGACAGCAGAAGCTTTCTTT. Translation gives CASLAQTAEAFF.

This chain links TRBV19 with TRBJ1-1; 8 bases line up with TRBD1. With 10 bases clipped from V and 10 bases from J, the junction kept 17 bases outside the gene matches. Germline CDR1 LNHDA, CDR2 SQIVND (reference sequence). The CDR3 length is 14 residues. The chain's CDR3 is CATSYGDRRGGAFF. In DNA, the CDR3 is TGTGCCACCTCCTATGGGGACAGGAGGGGGGGAGCTTTCTTT.

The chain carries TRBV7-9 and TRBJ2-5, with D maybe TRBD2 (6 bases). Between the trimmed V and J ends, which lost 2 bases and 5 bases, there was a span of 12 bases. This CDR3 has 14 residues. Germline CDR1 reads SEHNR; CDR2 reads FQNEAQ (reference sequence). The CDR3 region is CASSLPARGETQYF. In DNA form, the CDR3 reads TGTGCCAGCAGCTTACCAGCACGGGGGGAGACCCAGTACTTC.

The CDR3 loop is CASSLNRADSPLHF. CDR3 coding DNA: TGTGCCAGCAGCTTGAACAGGGCCGATTCACCCCTCCACTTT. This chain connects TRBV5-6 to TRBJ1-6; the D gene is possibly TRBD1 (6 bases). Trimming took 1 base from V and 8 from J, leaving 10 bases between them. Germline CDR1 reads SGHDT; CDR2 reads YYEEEE. There are 14 residues in the CDR3.